What follows are 4 T cell receptor beta chains derived from one specimen sequenced in a study of regulatory T cells in long-lasting Graves disease. Time point of the sample: newly diagnosed GD, antithyroid drugs for less than 3 months. The TCR library was made from RNA extracted from PBMCs. Both iRepertoire HTBI primers and Arm-PCR of CDR3 regions were used to build the TCR beta libraries. TCRdb reprocessed the multiplex PCR reads with MiXCR, giving one entry per CDR3 protein. Among 350,000 to 500,000 distinct CDR3 sequences listed, around 15% were seen once. These data also featured in a second study, about T cells in Graves' hyperthyroidism and ophthalmopathy.

This specimen consisted of peripheral blood mononuclear cells (PBMCs), obtained at new diagnosis, from a patient treated with antithyroid drugs. The receptors derive from a woman in her twenties or thirties with Graves disease.

In this sample, this clonotype turned up many times. The V gene is TRBV15, the J gene TRBJ2-5; no clear D gene. With 4 bases removed from V and 5 bases from J, the gap between germline ends came to 8 bases. This CDR3 is 12 amino acids long. From germline, CDR1 is LNHNV and CDR2 YYDKDF (reference sequence). DNA for the CDR3: TGTGCCACCAGCAAAGGCTGGGAGACCCAGTACTTC. Amino acids: CATSKGWETQYF.

Many counts were recorded for this clonotype. This rearrangement joins TRBV30 to TRBJ1-1; TRBD1 is a possible D gene (5 bases). V was clipped by 4 bases and J by 0 bases, with 12 bases between them. Germline lookup yields CDR1 GTSNPN and CDR2 SVGIG (reference sequence). The CDR3 contains 14 residues. The DNA for the CDR3 is TGTGCCTGGACCGCGGGGGTCATGAACACTGAAGCTTTCTTT. Translation: CAWTAGVMNTEAFF.

This clonotype was picked up many times. V and J are TRBV7-9 and TRBJ2-1; TRBD2 agrees at 8 bases. Germline V gives CDR1 SEHNR, CDR2 FQNEAQ (reference sequence). The junction had 10 bases not matched to a gene; V was cut back by 7 bases and J by 2 bases. The CDR3 extends over 16 amino acids. In nucleotides, the CDR3 is TGTGCCAGCAACGACCAGGGACTAGAAGCCTACAATGAGCAGTTCTTC. Amino acids: CASNDQGLEAYNEQFF.

This sequence joins TRBV7-9 and TRBJ2-1; unclear D gene. CDR1 is SEHNR, CDR2 FQNEAQ, per germline (reference sequence). The CDR3 spans 12 residues. Trimming left V 5 bases short and J 8 bases short, with 10 bases between. DNA for the CDR3: TGTGCCAGCAGCGTCAGTGGGCATGAGCAGTTCTTC. It codes for CASSVSGHEQFF. Using reference TRBV7-9 and TRBJ2-1 for the parts outside the CDR3, the full variable domain is DTGVSQNPRHKITKRGQNVTFRCDPISEHNRLYWYRQTLGQGPEFLTYFQNEAQLEKSRLLSDRFSAERPKGSFSTLEIQRTEQGDSAMYLCASSVSGHEQFFGPGTRLTVL.